Listed here is a single T cell receptor (beta chain). The germline V and J ends were trimmed by 3 bases and 3 bases, with 14 bases remaining between them. CDR1 is LNHDA and CDR2 is SQIVND in the germline V gene (reference sequence). The CDR3 sequence is 15 residues long. The data stem from a study of cytomegalovirus exposure and HLA in healthy donors. Primers: 60 Vbeta forward and 13 Jbeta reverse. Using immunoSEQ multiplex PCR, the repertoire was profiled, and TCRdb retains in-frame clones only, with some absent. This sample has 86,000 or so clones; roughly 80% occur once, and the top ten carry about 14%.

The sequence was collected from a middle-aged woman in good health and CMV-seropositive. V gene TRBV19 combines with J gene TRBJ1-2; the D gene is possibly TRBD1 (5 bases). The specimen was PBMCs. The CDR3 sequence: CASSIPGGDYYGYTF. In nucleotides, the CDR3 is TGTGCCAGTAGTATCCCAGGAGGGGACTACTATGGCTACACCTTC.